Listed here are 14 T cell receptor beta chains from one sample, sequenced in a study of T cell responses to AZD1222 COVID-19 vaccine. Assay used: immunoSEQ multiplex PCR; TCRdb lists only in-frame clones, some missing. The data show around 88,000 clones, roughly nine tenths seen once. Sequenced here: peripheral blood, sampled on day 0 of MenACWY control vaccination. The source is an adult in good health.

This clone was seen a single time. The gene calls are TRBV7-2 and TRBJ1-2; 8 bases fit TRBD1. Germline V gene data show CDR1 as SGHTA and CDR2 as FQGNSA. This CDR3 is 15 amino acids long. Trimming took 1 base from V and 5 from J; bases not matched to a gene: 6. CDR3: CASSLVQGAGYGYTF. DNA of the CDR3: TGTGCCAGCAGCTTAGTGCAGGGGGCAGGGTATGGCTACACCTTC.

The CDR3 DNA reads TGTGCCAGTAGTATGGCGAGTAGAGGACAGGGTAGCTCCTACGAGCAGTACTTC. Translation: CASSMASRGQGSSYEQYF. The chain links TRBV19 to TRBJ2-7; 8 nucleotides agree with TRBD1. This CDR3 has 18 residues. Germline assignment: CDR1 LNHDA and CDR2 SQIVND (reference sequence). V lost 3 bases and J lost 0; bases outside the gene matches: 13.

This clone was detected a few times. CDR3 residues: CASSQESFSPTGDGYTF. CDR3 DNA: TGCGCCAGCAGCCAAGAGTCGTTTTCCCCAACCGGGGACGGCTACACCTTC. The V gene is TRBV4-3, the J gene TRBJ1-2, with D possibly matching TRBD1 (5 bases). With 0 bases removed from V and 8 bases from J, the gap between germline ends came to 22 bases. Germline CDR1 LGHNA, CDR2 YSLEER. This CDR3 comprises 17 residues.

This clone was picked up one time. The CDR3 DNA is TGTGCTAGTGGTTTGGATACAGCTCCTAGGGGCTACACCTTC. It specifies CASGLDTAPRGYTF. The V and J genes are TRBV12-5 and TRBJ1-2; D unclear. V lost 1 base and J 8 bases, leaving 14 bases between the germline ends. From germline, CDR1 is LGHNT and CDR2 FRNRAP. CDR3 length: 14 residues.

The chain couples TRBV5-5 to TRBJ1-6; 7 positions agree with TRBD1. J gave up 4 bases and V 2 bases, and 0 bases lay outside the gene matches. This CDR3 contains 14 residues. Germline CDR1 is SGHKS and CDR2 is YYEKEE (reference sequence). The CDR3, as DNA: TGTGCCAGCAGCTTACAGGGGTATAATTCACCCCTCCACTTT. It codes for CASSLQGYNSPLHF. The variable domain in full, completed from reference TRBV5-5 and TRBJ1-6, reads DAGVTQSPTHLIKTRGQQVTLRCSPISGHKSVSWYQQVLGQGPQFIFQYYEKEERGRGNFPDRFSARQFPNYSSELNVNALLLGDSALYLCASSLQGYNSPLHFGNGTRLTVT.

This clone has just a few counts. This chain connects TRBV18 to TRBJ1-5; 11 bases are a match to TRBD1. This CDR3 is 16 amino acids long. V shed 0 bases and J 6 bases; nucleotides not matched to a gene: 4. Germline lookup yields CDR1 KGHSH and CDR2 LQKENI. CDR3 nucleotides: TGTGCCAGCTCACCACCAGGACAGGGGGCGGGTCAGCCCCAGCATTTT. This encodes CASSPPGQGAGQPQHF.

The chain uses TRBV19 and TRBJ2-3, with 9 bases fitting TRBD2. The V gene's germline CDR1 is LNHDA and CDR2 SQIVND (reference sequence). This CDR3 comprises 16 residues. The V gene end was trimmed by 6 bases and the J gene end by 9 bases; junction bases not matched to a gene: 16. For the CDR3, the DNA is TGTGCCAGTAGCTCCCTGATGGCGGGGGGGGAAAGGACGCAGTATTTT. This sequence encodes CASSSLMAGGERTQYF.

V gene TRBV30 combines with J gene TRBJ1-1, with TRBD1 as a possible D gene (5 bases). CDR1 and CDR2 from the germline V gene are GTSNPN and SVGIG (reference sequence). Trimming cost V 2 bases and J 3 bases, with 10 bases left between them. CDR3 length: 13 residues. The CDR3, as DNA: TGTGCCTGGAGTAGGCAGGGAGACACTGAAGCTTTCTTT. Protein product: CAWSRQGDTEAFF.

CDR3 residues: CASGLGRVEETQYF. Written as DNA, the CDR3 is TGTGCTAGTGGTTTGGGCAGGGTCGAGGAGACCCAGTACTTC. The chain links TRBV12-5 to TRBJ2-5; tentatively, D is TRBD1 (5 bases). V was pared by 1 base and J by 5 bases, with 11 bases between. The CDR3 is 14 amino acids. Germline CDR1 reads LGHNT; CDR2 reads FRNRAP.

The chain is built from TRBV11-2 and TRBJ2-2, with TRBD1 matching 8 bases. This CDR3 contains 15 residues. Germline trimming cut 4 bases from V and 5 bases from J; bases unmatched to any gene: 6. CDR1 is SGHAT, CDR2 FQNNGV, per germline. The CDR3: CASSSWTGKTGELFF. The DNA of the CDR3 is TGTGCCAGCAGCTCATGGACAGGGAAGACCGGGGAGCTGTTTTTT.

This sequence joins TRBV11-3 and TRBJ1-1, with 7 bases fitting TRBD1. V dropped 3 bases and J dropped 4; count of bases not matched to a gene: 2. The CDR3 extends over 13 amino acids. Germline V gives CDR1 SGHNT, CDR2 YENEEA. The CDR3 loop reads CASSLGTVTEAFF. The CDR3 DNA reads as TGTGCCAGCAGCTTGGGGACAGTCACTGAAGCTTTCTTT. The complete variable domain, with remaining parts taken from reference TRBV11-3 and TRBJ1-1, reads EAGVVQSPRYKIIEKKQPVAFWCNPISGHNTLYWYLQNLGQGPELLIRYENEEAVDDSQLPKDRFSAERLKGVDSTLKIQPAELGDSAVYLCASSLGTVTEAFFGQGTRLTVV.

V and J are TRBV27 and TRBJ1-2; no clear D gene. The CDR3 consists of 14 residues. Trimming removed 2 bases at V and 3 bases at J, with 10 bases between. Germline CDR1 MNHEY, CDR2 SMNVEV (reference sequence). The CDR3 region is CASSLGNADYGYTF. The CDR3 DNA follows: TGTGCCAGCAGTTTAGGAAATGCAGACTATGGCTACACCTTC.

The V and J genes are TRBV6-2 or TRBV6-3 and TRBJ2-3, with D uncertain. The CDR3 covers 13 residues. Looked up from germline, CDR1 is MNHEY and CDR2 is SVGEGT. The V gene lost 5 bases and the J gene lost 3 bases, with 9 bases spanning the gap. The CDR3 DNA sequence: TGTGCCAGCAGTCGGGCGGTAACAGATACGCAGTATTTT. This codes for CASSRAVTDTQYF.

The V gene is TRBV6-1, the J gene TRBJ1-4; D is unclear. CDR3 length: 11 amino acids. V gave up 2 bases and J gave up 8 bases, with 3 bases separating them. Germline V gene sequence: CDR1 MNHNS, CDR2 SASEGT. CDR3 amino acids: CASSEHEKLFF. CDR3 sequence (DNA): TGTGCCAGCAGTGAACACGAAAAACTGTTTTTT.